This T cell receptor beta chain appears in the sequencing data of a study of cytomegalovirus exposure and HLA in healthy donors. About the study: Researchers previously reported finding roughly 120 million unique TCR beta sequences from roughly 180 million T cells. Study-wide points: A further, later analysis showed that HLA-associated TCR beta chains (compared with equally common others) were more clonally expanded.

In regard to this clone: What it recognizes is unknown.

Primers for the PCR totalled 60 Vbeta and 13 Jbeta. Sequencing was performed with immunoSEQ multiplex PCR; in TCRdb, only in-frame clones are kept and a portion is missing. In the table there are about 140,000 clones, 75% of which are singletons. V was trimmed by 2 bases and J by 0 bases, leaving 11 bases between them. The germline V gene encodes CDR1 MNHEY and CDR2 SVGAGI. The length of the CDR3 is 16 residues. Sequencing was done on a sample of PBMCs. The chain uses TRBV6-5 and TRBJ1-3; unclear D gene. This TCR derives from a young man in good health and CMV-seronegative. Here the CDR3 DNA reads TGTGCCAGCAGTTACGGAGGGTGGCTCTCTGGAAACACCATATATTTT. This codes for CASSYGGWLSGNTIYF.